The rows below give T cell receptor beta chains drawn from one sample of a study of blood T cell repertoires in COVID-19. Repertoires were generated with immunoSEQ multiplex PCR, while TCRdb's copy carries only in-frame clones and drops some. The sample consists of some 180,000 clones, more than 70% of them appearing once. Sample: peripheral blood. The receptors were gathered from a man between 45 and 60 years old who had recovered from COVID-19. Each CDR3 is given with its conserved first and last residue. The order of the fields is clone size, V gene, J gene, D gene, CDR3 protein, CDR3 DNA. The D gene is left open where the match is weak. Rows may omit the clone size; those that give it use once, few, many or a size class.

>-|TRBV15|TRBJ1-3|-
CAFTSGAGNTIYF
TGTGCCTTCACTTCCGGGGCTGGAAACACCATATATTTT
>-|TRBV5-1|TRBJ2-7|-
CASSSYQSPGYEQYF
TGCGCCAGCAGCTCTTACCAGTCTCCGGGCTACGAGCAGTACTTC
>-|TRBV6-1|TRBJ1-6|-
CASSEGTADNSPLHF
TGTGCCAGCAGTGAAGGGACAGCGGACAATTCACCCCTCCACTTT
>-|TRBV7-9|TRBJ1-2|TRBD1
CASSKDRNYGYTF
TGTGCCAGCAGCAAGGACAGGAACTATGGCTACACCTTC
>few|TRBV28|TRBJ1-5|-
CASRTQLQPQHF
TGTGCCAGCAGGACACAGTTGCAGCCCCAGCATTTT
>-|TRBV27|TRBJ1-5|-
CASSFWGGGVSNQPQHF
TGTGCCAGCAGTTTTTGGGGAGGGGGGGTTAGCAATCAGCCCCAGCATTTT
>-|TRBV12-5|TRBJ2-7|TRBD1
CASGLRIGTELSYEQYF
TGTGCTAGTGGTTTGCGTATCGGGACAGAATTATCCTACGAGCAGTACTTC
>-|TRBV4-3|TRBJ1-4|TRBD1
CASSQAYRGLDEKLFF
TGCGCCAGCAGCCAAGCGTATAGGGGGCTGGATGAAAAACTGTTTTTT
>-|TRBV6-6|TRBJ2-2|TRBD2
CASSRRLRQGRSGRDTGELFF
TGTGCCAGCAGTCGTCGACTTCGTCAGGGGAGGAGCGGGAGGGACACCGGGGAGCTGTTTTTT
>-|TRBV24-1|TRBJ2-3|TRBD2
CATSGTSGAVDTQYF
TGTGCCACATCGGGGACTAGCGGGGCGGTGGATACGCAGTATTTT
>-|TRBV9|TRBJ2-1|-
CASSTRVGSGYNEQFF
TGTGCCAGCAGCACTAGGGTTGGTAGCGGCTACAATGAGCAGTTCTTC
>-|TRBV5-8|TRBJ2-7|TRBD2
CASSTGLVLEQYF
TGTGCCAGCAGCACAGGACTAGTTCTCGAGCAGTACTTC
>-|TRBV19|TRBJ2-1|-
CASSRGAGDYNEQFF
TGTGCCAGTTCTAGGGGAGCGGGCGACTACAATGAGCAGTTCTTC
>few|TRBV27|TRBJ1-2|-
CASSPWDTSDYGYTF
TGTGCCAGCAGTCCCTGGGACACCTCGGACTATGGCTACACCTTC
>-|TRBV9|TRBJ2-1|-
CASSVGRLHNEQFF
TGTGCCAGCAGCGTAGGGCGACTCCACAATGAGCAGTTCTTC
>-|TRBV12-3/TRBV12-4|TRBJ1-1|-
CASTLAGAGAFF
TGTGCCAGCACCCTAGCGGGGGCGGGGGCTTTCTTT
>-|TRBV6-5|TRBJ1-1|-
CASSYSPGRGTEAFF
TGTGCCAGCAGTTACTCTCCCGGACGGGGCACTGAAGCTTTCTTT
>-|TRBV6-2/TRBV6-3|TRBJ2-7|TRBD2
CASSYLAGGYEQYF
TGTGCCAGCAGTTACTTGGCGGGGGGGTACGAGCAGTACTTC
>once|TRBV27|TRBJ2-6|-
CASRIDWGANVLTF
TGTGCCAGCAGGATAGACTGGGGGGCCAACGTCCTGACTTTC
>once|TRBV28|TRBJ2-1|TRBD1
CASAAGTGVNEQFF
TGTGCCAGCGCCGCCGGGACAGGAGTCAATGAGCAGTTCTTC
>-|TRBV25-1|TRBJ2-1|-
CASSELATNDEQFF
TGTGCCAGCAGTGAATTAGCGACCAACGATGAGCAGTTCTTC
>-|TRBV13|TRBJ2-3|-
CASSPGGRLDTQYF
TGTGCCAGCAGCCCGGGGGGCCGCCTCGATACGCAGTATTTT
>-|TRBV19|TRBJ1-5|TRBD1
CASFDRGGNQPQHF
TGTGCCAGTTTCGACAGGGGCGGCAATCAGCCCCAGCATTTT
>-|TRBV9|TRBJ1-2|TRBD1
CASSGQGLNYGYTF
TGTGCCAGCAGCGGACAGGGTCTTAACTATGGCTACACCTTC
>-|TRBV18|TRBJ2-1|TRBD2
CASSPLSRGGAVEQFF
TGTGCCAGCTCACCACTTTCGCGGGGGGGAGCGGTTGAGCAGTTCTTC
>once|TRBV7-6|TRBJ1-1|-
CASSLGGGGGKNTEAFF
TGTGCCAGCAGCTTAGGAGGGGGGGGCGGCAAGAACACTGAAGCTTTCTTT
>once|TRBV5-5|TRBJ2-2|-
CASSVEGANTGELFF
TGTGCCAGCAGCGTGGAGGGAGCGAACACCGGGGAGCTGTTTTTT
>-|TRBV9|TRBJ2-3|-
CASSVDYSTDTQYF
TGTGCCAGCAGCGTAGACTACAGCACAGATACGCAGTATTTT
>-|TRBV5-1|TRBJ2-1|TRBD1
CASSFRGHEQFF
TGCGCCAGCAGCTTTAGGGGGCATGAGCAGTTCTTC
>-|TRBV19|TRBJ2-6|-
CASSYSGANVLTF
TGTGCCAGTAGCTACTCTGGGGCCAACGTCCTGACTTTC
>-|TRBV5-5|TRBJ1-2|TRBD1
CASSSGGFYGYTF
TGTGCCAGCAGCTCAGGGGGATTCTATGGCTACACCTTC
>-|TRBV7-8|TRBJ2-1|TRBD1
CASSLQGTGGDEQFF
TGTGCCAGCAGCTTACAGGGGACAGGGGGCGATGAGCAGTTCTTC
>few|TRBV7-2|TRBJ1-2|TRBD1
CASSAGQWYYGYTF
TGTGCCAGCAGCGCGGGACAGTGGTACTATGGCTACACCTTC
>-|TRBV2|TRBJ2-4|-
CASSDRSKNIQYF
TGTGCCAGCAGCGACAGGAGTAAAAACATTCAGTACTTC
>once|TRBV7-6|TRBJ1-1|TRBD1
CASSRQGLGAFF
TGTGCCAGCAGCCGACAGGGGTTGGGTGCTTTCTTT
>-|TRBV14|TRBJ2-1|-
CASSRGPLNEQFF
TGTGCCAGCAGCAGGGGCCCCCTGAATGAGCAGTTCTTC
>-|TRBV7-9|TRBJ1-2|-
CASSVLRSHYGYTF
TGTGCCAGCAGCGTCCTAAGATCGCACTATGGCTACACCTTC
>-|TRBV5-5|TRBJ2-7|-
CASSLAGQGTYEQYF
TGTGCCAGCAGCTTGGCTGGGCAGGGCACGTACGAGCAGTACTTC
>-|TRBV7-6|TRBJ1-4|-
CASSLELGGSNEKLFF
TGTGCCAGCAGCTTAGAATTGGGGGGGTCTAATGAAAAACTGTTTTTT
>-|TRBV2|TRBJ1-2|-
CASSVIRDGTAPTF
TGTGCCAGCAGTGTTATTAGGGATGGGACTGCCCCCACCTTC
>once|TRBV18|TRBJ2-7|-
CASSRSRTTTYEQYF
TGTGCCAGCTCACGGTCCCGGACTACCACCTACGAGCAGTACTTC
>-|TRBV27|TRBJ2-4|TRBD1
CASSTQGARMDIQYF
TGTGCCAGCAGCACCCAGGGGGCTAGGATGGACATTCAGTACTTC
>-|TRBV7-2|TRBJ2-7|-
CASSSFSTAEQYF
TGTGCCAGCAGCTCCTTTTCAACAGCCGAGCAGTACTTC
>-|TRBV7-9|TRBJ2-2|TRBD2
CASSRGLAGAGELFF
TGTGCCAGCAGCCGGGGACTAGCCGGGGCCGGGGAGCTGTTTTTT
>-|TRBV28|TRBJ2-7|-
CASSFSIQVTYEQYF
TGTGCCAGCAGTTTCTCTATACAGGTTACCTACGAGCAGTACTTC
>many|TRBV11-2|TRBJ1-3|TRBD1
CASSPLDRGRRYSGNTIYF
TGTGCCAGCAGCCCCCTCGACAGGGGGCGCCGGTACTCTGGAAACACCATATATTTT
>-|TRBV7-3|TRBJ1-1|-
CASRQGSNTEAFF
TGTGCCAGCAGGCAGGGTTCGAACACTGAAGCTTTCTTT
>-|TRBV10-2|TRBJ1-5|-
CASSESGGGGISNQPQHF
TGCGCCAGCAGTGAGTCGGGGGGAGGGGGTATCAGCAATCAGCCCCAGCATTTT
>once|TRBV7-7|TRBJ2-1|TRBD2
CASSLGLLAGYNEQFF
TGTGCCAGCAGCTTAGGATTGCTAGCGGGGTACAATGAGCAGTTCTTC
>-|TRBV2|TRBJ2-5|-
CASSAGVYQETQYF
TGTGCCAGCAGTGCAGGGGTCTACCAAGAGACCCAGTACTTC
>-|TRBV6-2/TRBV6-3|TRBJ1-1|-
CASSYSRGDDTEAFF
TGTGCCAGCAGTTACTCTCGGGGGGACGACACTGAAGCTTTCTTT
>-|TRBV29-1|TRBJ2-1|-
CSVERGHEQFF
TGCAGCGTTGAACGTGGCCATGAGCAGTTCTTC
>-|TRBV5-1|TRBJ2-3|TRBD2
CASSFDGRGTDTQYF
TGCGCCAGCAGCTTCGACGGGAGGGGTACAGATACGCAGTATTTT
>-|TRBV6-4|TRBJ1-5|-
CASSFDDRSNQPQHF
TGTGCCAGCAGTTTCGACGACAGAAGCAATCAGCCCCAGCATTTT
>-|TRBV30|TRBJ2-5|TRBD1
CACAGQGLHQETQYF
TGTGCCTGCGCTGGACAGGGTCTGCACCAAGAGACCCAGTACTTC